The 6 T cell receptor beta chains given below trace back to one sample, sequenced in a study of cytomegalovirus exposure and HLA in healthy donors. 13 Jbeta primers and 60 Vbeta primers were used for the PCR. Clones were read by immunoSEQ multiplex PCR, and TCRdb kept only the in-frame ones, dropping some. The sample lists some 200,000 clones; 62% were seen once. Sequenced material: PBMCs. The receptors originated from a man aged 40-49 years in good health and CMV-seronegative.

This chain uses TRBV27 with TRBJ2-1, with D maybe TRBD2 (5 bases). The CDR3 is made up of 16 amino acids. Deletions cut 1 base from V and 3 bases from J, with 13 bases between. Germline CDR1 MNHEY, CDR2 SMNVEV (reference sequence). The CDR3 here is CASSLYPADHYNEQFF. The CDR3 DNA is TGTGCCAGCAGTTTATACCCAGCGGATCACTACAATGAGCAGTTCTTC.

The chain carries TRBV2 and TRBJ2-7, with a weak D call TRBD1 (6 bases). The CDR3 runs 14 residues. The germline V and J ends were trimmed by 5 bases and 0 bases, with 11 bases remaining between them. Germline CDR1 SNHLY, CDR2 FYNNEI. CDR3 protein: CASSIRTDSYEQYF. In DNA, the CDR3 is TGTGCCAGCAGTATCAGGACAGACTCCTACGAGCAGTACTTC.

J is TRBJ1-4 and V is TRBV6-6; TRBD1 matches 9 bases. With 6 bases clipped from V and 2 bases from J, the junction kept 1 base outside the gene matches. Germline CDR1 reads MNHNY; CDR2 reads SVGAGI (reference sequence). The CDR3 has 14 amino acids. The CDR3, as DNA: TGTGCCAGCAGAGGACAGGGGACTAATGAAAAACTGTTTTTT. Protein product: CASRGQGTNEKLFF.

This clone was counted a few times. The chain recombines TRBV5-6 with TRBJ2-1, with no clear D. Trimming stripped 3 bases from V and 7 bases from J, with 17 bases between. Germline V gives CDR1 SGHDT, CDR2 YYEEEE. The CDR3 contains 15 residues. The CDR3 coding sequence is TGTGCCAGCAGCTCCCCTACGAGGTCCGTAAATGAGCAGTTCTTC. This codes for CASSSPTRSVNEQFF.

The chain recombines TRBV19 with TRBJ2-3, with TRBD2 matching over 8 bases. The CDR3 totals 13 residues. CDR1 is LNHDA, CDR2 SQIVND, per germline (reference sequence). J was trimmed by 8 bases and V by 6 bases; bases with no gene match: 7. The CDR3 DNA reads TGTGCCAGTAGCTCAACTAGCGGCAGTACGCAGTATTTT. Translated, it gives CASSSTSGSTQYF.

V usage is TRBV4-1 and J usage is TRBJ2-1; 7 positions agree with TRBD2. The V gene end was trimmed by 1 base and the J gene end by 4 bases; junction bases not matched to a gene: 7. Looked up from germline, CDR1 is MGHRA and CDR2 is YSYEKL. The CDR3 is 16 amino acids. The CDR3 here is CASSQGVLGGYNEQFF. CDR3 DNA sequence: TGCGCCAGCAGCCAAGGAGTCCTGGGGGGGTACAATGAGCAGTTCTTC.